The clone carrying this T cell receptor (beta chain) was found many times. Its target is not known. For Graves' hyperthyroidism to be stable, ophthalmopathy could not progress within 18 months. Diagnosis rested on symptoms, serum thyroxine and TRAb, thyroid ultrasound, and orbital computed tomography. Germline CDR1 SNHLY, CDR2 FYNNEI. This CDR3 comprises 14 residues. V dropped 2 bases and J dropped 7 bases, with 12 bases sitting between them. The data belong to a study of T cells in Graves' hyperthyroidism and ophthalmopathy. Whole-study context: Sampling of peripheral blood happened at initial diagnosis, prior to any treatment.

Amplified TCR beta CDR3 regions derived from RNA transcripts. The study used the HTBI primer set for a first-round RT-PCR of the TCR CDR3. TCRdb fed the multiplex PCR reads into MiXCR, producing one record per CDR3 protein. The sample records under 300,000 distinct CDR3 sequences, roughly 15% being singletons. Study-level findings and limits: The authors' 13 V-J model separated ophthalmopathy from stable hyperthyroidism.

This receptor was taken from a woman between 40 and 55 years old with Graves' hyperthyroidism. Source material: blood. The V gene is TRBV2, the J gene TRBJ1-5, with D maybe TRBD1 (6 bases). The CDR3 region is CASSELSGEQPQHF. CDR3 coding DNA: TGTGCCAGCAGTGAATTGTCAGGGGAGCAGCCCCAGCATTTT.